This TCR beta chain was captured in a study of T cell repertoires in cytomegalovirus infection. Study-wide background: Indications came from public TCR beta signatures; they pointed to CMV infection and to a matching HLA type.

The V end was cut by 2 bases, the J end by 5 bases, with 8 bases between. The CDR3 totals 13 residues. CDR1 and CDR2 (germline): SGDLS, YYNGEE. Study-wide points: Predominance within the ex vivo response was attributable to HLA-C-restricted CMV-specific TCR beta clonotypes.

TCRdb re-called the reads with MiXCR, one entry per CDR3 protein. The sample yields about 230,000 distinct CDR3 sequences, roughly 22% seen once. This clonotype was picked up many times. Its antigen remains unidentified. This receptor was taken from a human donor in good health (CMV status not recorded). Some clones in this sample may be carry-over from other donors' samples. What was sequenced was CD8+ T cells from PBMCs. The V gene is TRBV9, the J gene TRBJ2-1; a possible D gene is TRBD2 (6 bases). CDR3 residues: CASSVGLDNEQFF. CDR3 DNA: TGTGCCAGCAGCGTGGGACTGGACAATGAGCAGTTCTTC.